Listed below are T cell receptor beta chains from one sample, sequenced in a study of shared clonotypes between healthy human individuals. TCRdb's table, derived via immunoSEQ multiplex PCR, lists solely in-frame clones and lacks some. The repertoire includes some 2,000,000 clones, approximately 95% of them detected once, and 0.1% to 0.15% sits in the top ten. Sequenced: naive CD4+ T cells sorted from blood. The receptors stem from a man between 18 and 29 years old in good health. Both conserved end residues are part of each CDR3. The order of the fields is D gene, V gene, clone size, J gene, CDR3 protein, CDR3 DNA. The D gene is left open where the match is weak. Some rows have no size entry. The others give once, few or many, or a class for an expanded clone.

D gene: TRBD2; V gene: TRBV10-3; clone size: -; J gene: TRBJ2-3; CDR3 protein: CAISAGGAGDTQYF; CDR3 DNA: TGTGCCATCAGTGCGGGGGGGGCCGGAGATACGCAGTATTTT
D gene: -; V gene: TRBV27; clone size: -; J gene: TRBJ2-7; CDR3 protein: CASKKAHEQYF; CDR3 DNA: TGTGCCAGCAAGAAAGCCCACGAGCAGTACTTC
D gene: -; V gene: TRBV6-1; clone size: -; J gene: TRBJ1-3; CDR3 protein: CASRIHRAGNTIYF; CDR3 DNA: TGTGCCAGCAGGATACACAGGGCTGGAAACACCATATATTTT
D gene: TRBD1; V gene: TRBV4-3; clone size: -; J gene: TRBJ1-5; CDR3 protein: CASSQGWQGDQPQHF; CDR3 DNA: TGCGCCAGCAGCCAAGGTTGGCAGGGGGATCAGCCCCAGCATTTT
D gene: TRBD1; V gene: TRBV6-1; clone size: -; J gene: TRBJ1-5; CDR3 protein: CASTSYRDRVQPQHF; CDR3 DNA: TGTGCCAGCACCTCATACCGGGACAGGGTTCAGCCCCAGCATTTT
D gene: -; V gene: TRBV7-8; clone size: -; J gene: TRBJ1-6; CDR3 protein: CASSLYREPQYNSPLHF; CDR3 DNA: TGTGCCAGCAGCTTATACAGGGAACCTCAGTATAATTCACCCCTCCACTTT
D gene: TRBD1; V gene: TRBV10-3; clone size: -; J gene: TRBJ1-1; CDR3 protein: CAISESAGGTEAFF; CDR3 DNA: TGTGCCATCAGTGAGTCAGCAGGGGGCACTGAAGCTTTCTTT
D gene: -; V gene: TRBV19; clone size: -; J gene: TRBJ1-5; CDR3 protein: CASSTTFYSNQPQHF; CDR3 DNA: TGTGCCAGTAGTACGACATTTTATAGCAATCAGCCCCAGCATTTT
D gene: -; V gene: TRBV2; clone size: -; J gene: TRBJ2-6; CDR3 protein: CASRDSGANVLTF; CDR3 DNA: TGTGCCAGCAGAGATTCTGGGGCCAACGTCCTGACTTTC
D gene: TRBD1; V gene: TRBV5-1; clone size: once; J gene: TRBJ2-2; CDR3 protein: CASSSRQGANTGELFF; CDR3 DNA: TGCGCCAGCAGCTCCCGACAGGGCGCGAACACCGGGGAGCTGTTTTTT
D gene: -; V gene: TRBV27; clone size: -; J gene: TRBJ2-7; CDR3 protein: CASGRQVDEQYF; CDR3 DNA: TGTGCCAGCGGGAGACAGGTAGACGAGCAGTACTTC
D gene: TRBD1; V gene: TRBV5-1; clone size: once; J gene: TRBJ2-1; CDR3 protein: CASSLAPTTGHEQFF; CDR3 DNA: TGCGCCAGCAGCTTGGCCCCAACGACAGGGCATGAGCAGTTCTTC
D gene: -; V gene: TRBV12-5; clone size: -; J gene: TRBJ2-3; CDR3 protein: CASGSQGPDTQYF; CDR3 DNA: TGTGCTAGTGGTTCCCAGGGTCCAGATACGCAGTATTTT
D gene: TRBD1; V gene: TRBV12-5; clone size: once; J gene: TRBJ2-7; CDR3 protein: CASGISGGYEQYF; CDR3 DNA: TGTGCTAGTGGTATTTCAGGGGGCTACGAGCAGTACTTC
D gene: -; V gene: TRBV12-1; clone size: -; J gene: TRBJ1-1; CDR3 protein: CASSFVQGLNTEAFF; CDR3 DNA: TGTGCCAGCAGCTTTGTCCAGGGTTTGAACACTGAAGCTTTCTTT
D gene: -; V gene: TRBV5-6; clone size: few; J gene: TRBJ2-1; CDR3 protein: CASSLGPSAYNEQFF; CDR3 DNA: TGTGCCAGCAGCTTGGGCCCTAGCGCCTACAATGAGCAGTTCTTC
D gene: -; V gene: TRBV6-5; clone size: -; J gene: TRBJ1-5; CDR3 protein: CASTPGQNQPQHF; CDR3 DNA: TGTGCCAGCACCCCTGGCCAAAATCAGCCCCAGCATTTT
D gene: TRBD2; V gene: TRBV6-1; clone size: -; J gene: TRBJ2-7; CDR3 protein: CAPSLWGLATYEQYF; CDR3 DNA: TGTGCCCCTTCCTTGTGGGGACTAGCGACCTACGAGCAGTACTTC
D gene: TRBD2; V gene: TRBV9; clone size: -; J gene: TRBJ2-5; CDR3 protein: CASSVEAGPGGTQYF; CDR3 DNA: TGTGCCAGCAGCGTAGAGGCGGGCCCGGGGGGGACCCAGTACTTC
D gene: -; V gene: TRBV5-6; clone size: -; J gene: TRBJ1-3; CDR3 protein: CASSRQKGSSGNTIYF; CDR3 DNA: TGTGCCAGCAGCCGACAGAAGGGCAGCTCTGGAAACACCATATATTTT
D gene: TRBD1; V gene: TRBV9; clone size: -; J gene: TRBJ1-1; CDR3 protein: CASSALGQSTEAFF; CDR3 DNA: TGTGCCAGCAGCGCCCTGGGACAGTCTACTGAAGCTTTCTTT
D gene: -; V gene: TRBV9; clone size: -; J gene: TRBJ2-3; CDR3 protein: CASSVEAGAVSTDTQYF; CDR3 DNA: TGTGCCAGCAGCGTAGAGGCCGGGGCGGTGAGCACAGATACGCAGTATTTT
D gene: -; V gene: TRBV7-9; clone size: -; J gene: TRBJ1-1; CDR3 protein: CASSNGLFAEAFF; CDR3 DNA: TGTGCCAGCAGCAATGGACTCTTCGCTGAAGCTTTCTTT
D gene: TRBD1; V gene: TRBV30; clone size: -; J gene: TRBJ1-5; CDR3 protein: CAWSVTGARNQPQHF; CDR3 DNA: TGTGCCTGGAGTGTAACAGGGGCTCGCAATCAGCCCCAGCATTTT
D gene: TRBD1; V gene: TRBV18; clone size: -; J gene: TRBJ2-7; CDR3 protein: CASSPRDRAYEQYF; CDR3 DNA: TGTGCCAGCTCACCGCGTGACAGGGCCTACGAGCAGTACTTC
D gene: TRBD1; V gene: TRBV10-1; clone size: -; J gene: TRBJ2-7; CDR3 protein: CASSGTGTGYDEQYF; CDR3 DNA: TGCGCCAGCAGTGGAACCGGGACAGGGTACGACGAGCAGTACTTC
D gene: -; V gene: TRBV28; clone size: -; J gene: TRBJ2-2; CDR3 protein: CASSSTGNTGELFF; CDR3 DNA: TGTGCCAGCAGTTCCACAGGGAACACCGGGGAGCTGTTTTTT
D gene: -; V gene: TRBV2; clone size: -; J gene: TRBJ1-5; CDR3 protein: CASRSRGDSNQPQHF; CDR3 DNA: TGTGCCAGCAGATCACGGGGCGATAGCAATCAGCCCCAGCATTTT
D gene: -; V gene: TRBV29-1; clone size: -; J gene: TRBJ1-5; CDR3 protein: CSVGGYLSNQPQHF; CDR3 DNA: TGCAGCGTGGGGGGGTACCTAAGCAATCAGCCCCAGCATTTT
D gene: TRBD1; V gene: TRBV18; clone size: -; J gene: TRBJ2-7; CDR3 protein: CASSTSRGTPYEQYF; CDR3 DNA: TGTGCCAGCTCAACATCCAGGGGGACACCCTACGAGCAGTACTTC
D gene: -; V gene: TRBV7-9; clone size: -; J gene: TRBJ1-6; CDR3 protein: CASSPTDSPLHF; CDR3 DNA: TGTGCCAGCAGCCCGACAGATTCACCCCTCCACTTT
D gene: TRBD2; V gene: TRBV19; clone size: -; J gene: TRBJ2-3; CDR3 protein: CASSMTSGGVDTQYF; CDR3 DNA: TGTGCCAGTAGTATGACTAGCGGGGGGGTAGATACGCAGTATTTT
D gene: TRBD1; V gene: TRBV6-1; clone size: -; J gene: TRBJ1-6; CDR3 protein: CASGGQADNSPLHF; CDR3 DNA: TGTGCCAGCGGGGGACAGGCGGATAATTCACCCCTCCACTTT
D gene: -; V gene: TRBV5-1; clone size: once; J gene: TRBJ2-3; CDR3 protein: CASSLDGTLTDTQYF; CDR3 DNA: TGCGCCAGCAGCTTGGACGGGACCCTTACAGATACGCAGTATTTT
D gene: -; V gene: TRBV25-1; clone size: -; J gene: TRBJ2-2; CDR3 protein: CASSPQDRNTGELFF; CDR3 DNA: TGTGCCAGCAGTCCACAGGACAGGAACACCGGGGAGCTGTTTTTT
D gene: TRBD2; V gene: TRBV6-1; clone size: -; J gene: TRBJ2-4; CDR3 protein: CASSVLAGEPSKNIQYF; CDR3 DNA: TGTGCCAGCAGTGTACTAGCGGGGGAGCCCTCCAAAAACATTCAGTACTTC
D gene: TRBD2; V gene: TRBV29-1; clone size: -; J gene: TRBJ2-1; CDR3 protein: CSGGPGTSFNEQFF; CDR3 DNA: TGCAGCGGAGGCCCCGGGACTAGCTTCAATGAGCAGTTCTTC
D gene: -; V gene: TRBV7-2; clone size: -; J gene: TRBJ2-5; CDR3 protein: CASSLGPTDTETQYF; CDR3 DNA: TGTGCCAGCAGCTTAGGGCCGACGGACACAGAGACCCAGTACTTC
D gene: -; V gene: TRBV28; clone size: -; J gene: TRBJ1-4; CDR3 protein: CASRDPWANEKLFF; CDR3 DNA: TGTGCCAGCAGGGACCCGTGGGCTAATGAAAAACTGTTTTTT
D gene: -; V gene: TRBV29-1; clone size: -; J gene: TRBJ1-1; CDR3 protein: CSVEEGSTEAFF; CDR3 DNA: TGCAGCGTTGAGGAGGGGAGCACTGAAGCTTTCTTT
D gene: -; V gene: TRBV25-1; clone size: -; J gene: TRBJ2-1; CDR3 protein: CASRAESYNEQFF; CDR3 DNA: TGTGCCAGCAGAGCGGAGAGCTACAATGAGCAGTTCTTC
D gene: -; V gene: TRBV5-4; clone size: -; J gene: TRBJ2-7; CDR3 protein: CASSLGRGGEQYF; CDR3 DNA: TGTGCCAGCAGCTTGGGAAGGGGTGGAGAGCAGTACTTC
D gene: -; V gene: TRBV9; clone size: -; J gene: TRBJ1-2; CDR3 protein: CASSVNEGMGGYTF; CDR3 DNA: TGTGCCAGCAGCGTAAACGAGGGGATGGGAGGCTACACCTTC
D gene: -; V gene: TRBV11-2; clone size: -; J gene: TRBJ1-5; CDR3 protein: CASSLGRGSNQPQHF; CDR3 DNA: TGTGCCAGCAGCTTAGGCAGGGGAAGCAATCAGCCCCAGCATTTT
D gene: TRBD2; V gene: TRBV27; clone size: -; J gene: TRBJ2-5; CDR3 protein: CASSLRREVGTQYF; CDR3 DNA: TGTGCCAGCAGTTTAAGGCGGGAGGTCGGGACCCAGTACTTC
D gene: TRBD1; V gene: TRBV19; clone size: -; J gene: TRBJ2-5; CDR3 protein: CASRQGETQYF; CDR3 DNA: TGTGCCAGCAGACAGGGGGAGACCCAGTACTTC
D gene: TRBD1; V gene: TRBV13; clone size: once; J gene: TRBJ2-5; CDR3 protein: CASSIIGTGETQYF; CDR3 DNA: TGTGCCAGCAGCATAATTGGGACAGGGGAGACCCAGTACTTC
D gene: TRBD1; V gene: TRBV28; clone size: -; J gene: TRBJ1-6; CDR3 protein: CASSAGTVNSPLHF; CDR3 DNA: TGTGCCAGCTCAGCCGGGACAGTCAATTCACCCCTCCACTTT
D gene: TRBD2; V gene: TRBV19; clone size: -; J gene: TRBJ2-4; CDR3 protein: CASSMMGLADFKNIQYF; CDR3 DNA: TGTGCCAGTAGTATGATGGGACTAGCGGACTTCAAAAACATTCAGTACTTC
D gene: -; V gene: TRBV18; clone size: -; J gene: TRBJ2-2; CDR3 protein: CASSIGGSSGELFF; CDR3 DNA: TGTGCCAGCTCTATTGGCGGATCCTCCGGGGAGCTGTTTTTT
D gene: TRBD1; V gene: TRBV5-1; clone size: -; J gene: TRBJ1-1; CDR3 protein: CASSSAGGTAGMNTEAFF; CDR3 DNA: TGCGCCAGCAGCTCGGCGGGAGGGACAGCCGGAATGAACACTGAAGCTTTCTTT
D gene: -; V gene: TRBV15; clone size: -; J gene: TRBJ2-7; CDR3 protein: CATSRDQGYEQYF; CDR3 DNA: TGTGCCACCAGCAGAGACCAGGGGTACGAGCAGTACTTC
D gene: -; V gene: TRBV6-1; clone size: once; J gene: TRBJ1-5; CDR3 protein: CASSKGDAGDQPQHF; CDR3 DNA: TGTGCCAGCAGTAAAGGGGACGCAGGGGATCAGCCCCAGCATTTT
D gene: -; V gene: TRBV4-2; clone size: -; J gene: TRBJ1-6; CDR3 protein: CASSQEKGWSNSPLHF; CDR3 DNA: TGTGCCAGCAGCCAAGAGAAGGGCTGGAGTAATTCACCCCTCCACTTT